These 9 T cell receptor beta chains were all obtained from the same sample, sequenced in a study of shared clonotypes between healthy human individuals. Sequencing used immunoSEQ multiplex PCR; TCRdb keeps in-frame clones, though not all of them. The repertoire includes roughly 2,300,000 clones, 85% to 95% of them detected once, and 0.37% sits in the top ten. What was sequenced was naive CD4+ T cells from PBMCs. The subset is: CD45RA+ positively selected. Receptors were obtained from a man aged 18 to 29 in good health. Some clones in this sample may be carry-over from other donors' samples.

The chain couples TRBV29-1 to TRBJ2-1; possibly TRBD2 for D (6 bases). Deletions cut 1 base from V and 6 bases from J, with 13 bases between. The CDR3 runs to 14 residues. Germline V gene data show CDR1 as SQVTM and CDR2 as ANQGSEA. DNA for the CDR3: TGCAGCGTTGAAGTACTAGCAAGTAGCAATGAGCAGTTCTTC. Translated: CSVEVLASSNEQFF.

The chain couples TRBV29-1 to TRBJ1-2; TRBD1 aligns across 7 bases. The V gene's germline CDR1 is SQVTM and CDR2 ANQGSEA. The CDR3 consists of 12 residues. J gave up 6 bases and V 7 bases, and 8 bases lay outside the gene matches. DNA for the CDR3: TGCAGCGGGGGGAGACAGGGTAATGGCTACACCTTC. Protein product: CSGGRQGNGYTF.

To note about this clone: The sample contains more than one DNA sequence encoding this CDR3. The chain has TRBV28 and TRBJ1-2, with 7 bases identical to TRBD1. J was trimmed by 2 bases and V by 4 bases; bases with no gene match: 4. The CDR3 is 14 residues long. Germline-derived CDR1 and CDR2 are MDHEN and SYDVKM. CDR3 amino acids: CASSWDRRNYGYTF. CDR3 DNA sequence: TGTGCCAGCAGTTGGGACAGACGGAACTATGGCTACACCTTC.

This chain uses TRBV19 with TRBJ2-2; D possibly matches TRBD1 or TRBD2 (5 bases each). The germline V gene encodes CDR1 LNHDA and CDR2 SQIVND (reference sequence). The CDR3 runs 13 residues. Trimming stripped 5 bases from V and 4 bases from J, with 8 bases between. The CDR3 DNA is TGTGCCAGTAGTTGGGGACCCACCGGGGAGCTGTTTTTT. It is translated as CASSWGPTGELFF.

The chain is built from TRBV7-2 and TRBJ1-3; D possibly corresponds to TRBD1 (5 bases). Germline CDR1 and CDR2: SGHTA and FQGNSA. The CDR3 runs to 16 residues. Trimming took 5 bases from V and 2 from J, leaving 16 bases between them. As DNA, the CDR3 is TGTGCCAGCAGCCGGCAGGGAAACTTGGCTGGAAACACCATATATTTT. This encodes CASSRQGNLAGNTIYF.

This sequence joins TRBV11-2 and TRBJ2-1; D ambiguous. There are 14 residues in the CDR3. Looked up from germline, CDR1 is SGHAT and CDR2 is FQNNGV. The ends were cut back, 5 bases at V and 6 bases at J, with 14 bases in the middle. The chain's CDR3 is CASSRVSGRNEQFF. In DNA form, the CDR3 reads TGTGCCAGCAGCCGTGTGTCAGGCCGCAATGAGCAGTTCTTC.

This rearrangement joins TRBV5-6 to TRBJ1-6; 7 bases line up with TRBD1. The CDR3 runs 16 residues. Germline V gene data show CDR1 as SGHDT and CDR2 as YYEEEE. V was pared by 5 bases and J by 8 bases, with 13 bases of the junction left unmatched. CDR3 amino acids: CASSLGLGRGYSPLHF. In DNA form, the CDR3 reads TGTGCCAGCAGTCTTGGTTTGGGCAGGGGGTATTCACCCCTCCACTTT.

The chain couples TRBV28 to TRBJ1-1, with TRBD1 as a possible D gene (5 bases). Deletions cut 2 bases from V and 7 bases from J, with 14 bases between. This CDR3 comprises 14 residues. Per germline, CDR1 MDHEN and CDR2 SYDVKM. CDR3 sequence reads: CASSLLAGRNEAFF. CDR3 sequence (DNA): TGTGCCAGCAGTTTACTTGCAGGGAGAAATGAAGCTTTCTTT.

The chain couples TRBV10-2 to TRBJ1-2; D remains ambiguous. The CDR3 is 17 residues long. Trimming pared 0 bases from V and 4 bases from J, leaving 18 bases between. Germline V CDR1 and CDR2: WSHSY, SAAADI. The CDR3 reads CASSESLGEVLRYGYTF. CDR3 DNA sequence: TGCGCCAGCAGTGAGTCGCTCGGGGAGGTCCTTCGCTATGGCTACACCTTC.